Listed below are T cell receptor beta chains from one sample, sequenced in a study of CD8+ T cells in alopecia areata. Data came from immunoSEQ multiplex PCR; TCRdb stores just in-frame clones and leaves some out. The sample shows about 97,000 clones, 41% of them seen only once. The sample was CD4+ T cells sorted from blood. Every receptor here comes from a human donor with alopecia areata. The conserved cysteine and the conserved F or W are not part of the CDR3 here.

CDR3 protein: ASSSILWTEAF; V gene: TRBV7-2
CDR3 protein: AWTPSTASTDTQY; V gene: TRBV30
CDR3 protein: ASSLALQGHETQY; V gene: TRBV7-9
CDR3 protein: ASSLRAGGGKETQY; V gene: TRBV5-1
CDR3 protein: ASNTRVKGASNQPQH; V gene: TRBV28
CDR3 protein: SVAGGYQETQY; V gene: TRBV29-1
CDR3 protein: SVDQTGTYEQY; V gene: TRBV29-1
CDR3 protein: ASSPPGALGRYGYT; V gene: TRBV18
CDR3 protein: ASSFFSNQPQH; V gene: TRBV27
CDR3 protein: AWRGPRPYEQY; V gene: TRBV30
CDR3 protein: ASGPRSQGNYGYT; V gene: TRBV12-5
CDR3 protein: ASSFSAYEQY; V gene: TRBV28
CDR3 protein: ASSRLAGGTGELF; V gene: TRBV28
CDR3 protein: ATSRGRSGQAPYEQY; V gene: TRBV15
CDR3 protein: ASSLPNTASSYEQY; V gene: TRBV5-1
CDR3 protein: ASSRTPNSPLH; V gene: TRBV6-5
CDR3 protein: ASTRLAGSTDTQY; V gene: TRBV7-2
CDR3 protein: AWGTGYTGELF; V gene: TRBV30
CDR3 protein: ASSQGLTAFYEQY; V gene: TRBV4-2
CDR3 protein: ASSAGTGYEQY; V gene: TRBV5-1
CDR3 protein: ASSFWQGARNTEAF; V gene: TRBV27
CDR3 protein: ASRSRTGTLTDTQY; V gene: TRBV7-9